The source of this TCR beta chain is a study of blood T cells in healthy people across ages. Germline CDR1 is LGHDT and CDR2 is YNNKEL (reference sequence). The length of the CDR3 is 16 residues. Per sample, no less than 5 micrograms of total RNA were extracted. This clonotype came up a few times. The use of a sample-barcoded 5' primer and a J-beta primer mix characterized a second PCR of about 6 to 12 cycles. MiXCR was run by TCRdb on the 5' RACE reads, yielding one entry per CDR3 protein. The sample has around 1.5 million distinct CDR3 sequences, approximately 32% seen once. This receptor was identified in a woman aged 25 to 45 in good health. The chain has TRBV3-1 and TRBJ2-1; possibly TRBD2 for D (6 bases). The DNA end lines up better with TRBJ2-7; the J call may be wrong. The material sequenced was blood. DNA of the CDR3: TGTGCCAGCAGCCCCTCACGGGAGAGCGCCTACAATGAGCAGTACTTC. It translates to CASSPSRESAYNEQYF.